These 28 T cell receptor beta chains originate from one sample sequenced in a study of blood T cell repertoires in COVID-19. The assay was immunoSEQ multiplex PCR, and TCRdb's table has in-frame clones only and misses some. The table has approximately 77,000 clones, 86% seen once. Sequenced: peripheral blood. The receptors here all came from a young man with acute or convalescent COVID-19.

The chain joins TRBV7-3 to TRBJ1-1; TRBD1 matches at 8 bases. Germline lookup yields CDR1 SGHTA and CDR2 FQGTGA. Germline trimming cut 5 bases from V and 1 base from J; bases unmatched to any gene: 6. The CDR3 has 15 amino acids. For the CDR3, the DNA is TGTGCCAGCAGCCCTCGGGACAGGACGAACACTGAAGCTTTCTTT. It is translated as CASSPRDRTNTEAFF. The full variable domain, in which reference TRBV7-3 and TRBJ1-1 provide the parts outside the CDR3, is GAGVSQTPSNKVTEKGKYVELRCDPISGHTALYWYRQSLGQGPEFLIYFQGTGAADDSGLPNDRFFAVRPEGSVSTLKIQRTERGDSAVYLCASSPRDRTNTEAFFGQGTRLTVV.

This chain uses TRBV18 with TRBJ2-7; D might be TRBD1 (5 bases). Trimming pared 5 bases from V and 0 bases from J, leaving 14 bases between. The CDR3 contains 15 residues. Germline-derived CDR1 and CDR2 are KGHSH and LQKENI. CDR3 bases: TGTGCCAGCTCATCGAGACGACAGAACTCCTACGAGCAGTACTTC. Its protein product is CASSSRRQNSYEQYF.

V and J are TRBV28 and TRBJ1-5, with D possibly matching TRBD1 (5 bases). Germline CDR1 is MDHEN and CDR2 is SYDVKM. Trimming stripped 4 bases from V and 2 bases from J, with 12 bases between. This CDR3 comprises 15 residues. CDR3 DNA: TGTGCCAGCAGTTCACCGGCGGGGGGCAATCAGCCCCAGCATTTT. This translates into CASSSPAGGNQPQHF.

This chain links TRBV5-4 with TRBJ2-7; TRBD2 aligns across 7 bases. V gave up 6 bases and J gave up 2 bases; unmatched junction bases: 14. This CDR3 has 16 residues. CDR1 SGHNT and CDR2 YYREEE come from the germline V gene (reference sequence). The CDR3 DNA follows: TGTGCCAGCACCAGAGAGGCATCTAGCGGTACCTACGAGCAGTACTTC. As protein: CASTREASSGTYEQYF.

V usage is TRBV5-6 and J usage is TRBJ1-2; possibly TRBD1 for D (5 bases). V lost 4 bases to trimming and J lost 5 bases, with 15 bases between them. Looked up from germline, CDR1 is SGHDT and CDR2 is YYEEEE. The CDR3 runs to 14 residues. CDR3 in DNA: TGTGCCAGCAGCCTCCGGGGGGGATCGTATGGCTACACCTTC. It specifies CASSLRGGSYGYTF.

The chain carries TRBV30 and TRBJ1-2; no clear D. The germline V gene has CDR1 GTSNPN and CDR2 SVGIG (reference sequence). The length of the CDR3 is 11 residues. V was shortened by 3 bases and J by 3 bases, with 5 bases between the two germline ends. The DNA of the CDR3 is TGTGCCTGGAGGCGAGACTATGGCTACACCTTC. Residues: CAWRRDYGYTF.

The rearrangement uses TRBV5-1 and TRBJ2-7; 9 bases fit TRBD2. CDR1 and CDR2 (germline): SGHRS, YFSETQ. V dropped 4 bases and J dropped 4; count of bases not matched to a gene: 12. CDR3 length: 16 residues. The chain's CDR3 is CASSILSGTSSYEQYF. The DNA of the CDR3 is TGCGCCAGCAGCATACTATCCGGGACTAGCAGTTACGAGCAGTACTTC. Supplemented by reference TRBV5-1 and TRBJ2-7, the full variable domain reads KAGVTQTPRYLIKTRGQQVTLSCSPISGHRSVSWYQQTPGQGLQFLFEYFSETQRNKGNFPGRFSGRQFSNSRSEMNVSTLELGDSALYLCASSILSGTSSYEQYFGPGTRLTVT.

The V and J genes are TRBV7-9 and TRBJ2-1; 8 positions match TRBD2. V shed 1 base, J shed 9 bases, and the junction held 20 bases outside the gene matches. Germline-derived CDR1 and CDR2 are SEHNR and FQNEAQ (reference sequence). The CDR3 has 19 amino acids. CDR3 in amino acids: CASSLDDFKAGAVFLEQFF. DNA of the CDR3: TGTGCCAGCAGCTTAGACGACTTTAAAGCGGGGGCCGTCTTTCTTGAGCAGTTCTTC.

The chain is built from TRBV28 and TRBJ1-2; 8 positions agree with TRBD1. Germline assignment: CDR1 MDHEN and CDR2 SYDVKM. With V trimmed by 9 bases and J by 2 bases, 8 bases remained unmatched. The CDR3 spans 14 residues. The chain's CDR3 is CASFGQGENYGYTF. The CDR3 bases are TGTGCCAGTTTCGGACAGGGTGAGAACTATGGCTACACCTTC.

This clone was counted between two and nine times. This CDR3 is also generated by other DNA sequences in the sample. The chain uses TRBV7-9 and TRBJ1-2, with D perhaps TRBD1 (6 bases). This CDR3 has 13 amino acids. CDR1 and CDR2 (germline): SEHNR, FQNEAQ (reference sequence). V was pared by 2 bases and J by 6 bases, with 10 bases between. Written as DNA, the CDR3 is TGTGCCAGCAGCTTATCAGGGGTTGATGGCTACACCTTC. Protein: CASSLSGVDGYTF.

The rearrangement links TRBV15 to TRBJ2-3; 15 bases are a match to TRBD2. J was trimmed by 4 bases and V by 1 base; bases with no gene match: 0. The CDR3 spans 16 residues. CDR1 and CDR2 from the germline V gene are LNHNV and YYDKDF (reference sequence). Written as DNA, the CDR3 is TGTGCCACCAGCAGAGGGACTAGCGGGAGGGCAGATACGCAGTATTTT. It yields the protein CATSRGTSGRADTQYF.

The chain is built from TRBV12-3 or TRBV12-4 and TRBJ2-5; weak D call: TRBD2 (6 bases). This CDR3 region has 12 residues. V dropped 6 bases and J dropped 4 bases, with 9 bases sitting between them. CDR3 region: CASRKLAETQYF. In DNA, the CDR3 is TGTGCCAGCAGGAAACTAGCAGAGACCCAGTACTTC.

The J gene is TRBJ1-2, the V gene TRBV6-4; 12 bases are a match to TRBD1. This CDR3 spans 13 amino acids. The J segment lost 11 bases and the V segment lost 6 bases, leaving 7 bases of the junction unmatched. Germline V gene data show CDR1 as MRHNA and CDR2 as SNTAGT. In DNA form, the CDR3 reads TGTGCCAGCAGCGGGACAGGGGGCTTAAGGTACACCTTC. Protein product: CASSGTGGLRYTF.

The rearrangement joins TRBV2 to TRBJ2-3; 8 nucleotides match TRBD2. The V segment lost 8 bases and the J segment 5 bases; nucleotides outside the gene matches: 9. Germline lookup yields CDR1 SNHLY and CDR2 FYNNEI. This CDR3 is built from 14 residues. In DNA, the CDR3 is TGTGCCAGCGTTGGAGCGGGAGTCATAGATACGCAGTATTTT. Amino acids: CASVGAGVIDTQYF.

The chain is built from TRBV6-5 and TRBJ1-4; 7 nucleotides agree with TRBD1. V shed 0 bases, J shed 8 bases, and the junction held 6 bases outside the gene matches. Germline V CDR1 and CDR2: MNHEY, SVGAGI. The length of the CDR3 is 15 residues. CDR3 protein: CASSYSTRGSEKLFF. The CDR3 DNA reads TGTGCCAGCAGTTACTCGACCAGGGGGTCGGAAAAACTGTTTTTT.

The chain links TRBV5-8 to TRBJ2-3; the D gene is possibly TRBD1 (6 bases). From germline, CDR1 is SGHTS and CDR2 YDEGEE. There are 14 residues in the CDR3. Trimming removed 10 bases at V and 6 bases at J, with 21 bases between. The CDR3 protein is CALQGVEFSDTQYF. The CDR3 DNA reads TGTGCCCTACAGGGTGTTGAATTTTCGGATACGCAGTATTTT.

This chain connects TRBV7-9 to TRBJ2-7, with 15 bases lining up with TRBD2. From germline, CDR1 is SEHNR and CDR2 FQNEAQ (reference sequence). This CDR3 region has 15 residues. V gave up 4 bases and J gave up 9 bases; unmatched junction bases: 7. The CDR3 DNA sequence: TGTGCCAGCAGCTCACCGGGACTAGCGGGAGGATGGCAGTACTTC. It specifies CASSSPGLAGGWQYF.

The chain uses TRBV11-2 and TRBJ2-3; 12 bases are a match to TRBD2. Germline V gives CDR1 SGHAT, CDR2 FQNNGV. The CDR3 has 15 amino acids. The ends lost 2 bases at V and 4 bases at J; junction bases unmatched: 1. CDR3 DNA: TGTGCCAGCAGCTTACGACTAGCGGGAGCAGATACGCAGTATTTT. Translated: CASSLRLAGADTQYF.

This rearrangement joins TRBV12-3 or TRBV12-4 to TRBJ2-2, with D unclear. This CDR3 has 12 amino acids. V shed 2 bases and J shed 7 bases, with 5 bases lying between them. CDR3 region: CASSLSGGELFF. CDR3 nucleotide sequence: TGTGCCAGCAGTTTATCGGGCGGGGAGCTGTTTTTT.

The chain recombines TRBV7-2 with TRBJ2-5; tentative D call: TRBD1 (6 bases). In germline, CDR1 is SGHTA, CDR2 FQGNSA. V lost 5 bases, J lost 10 bases, and 11 bases lay in between. CDR3 size: 11 residues. The chain's CDR3 is CASSLGGHQYF. The CDR3 region has the DNA TGTGCCAGCAGCCTAGGGGGACACCAGTACTTC.

The gene calls are TRBV6-1 and TRBJ2-7; TRBD2 matches 10 bases. The CDR3 is made up of 17 amino acids. Germline loops: CDR1 MNHNS, CDR2 SASEGT. The trim removed 2 bases at V and 3 bases at J, leaving 10 bases unmatched. The CDR3 DNA is TGTGCCAGCAGTGAATTCGGTCGGGCTAGCGGGGGCTACGAGCAGTACGTC. Translation gives CASSEFGRASGGYEQYV.

This chain links TRBV6-7 with TRBJ1-6; 8 bases fit TRBD1. TRBV6-7 is annotated as an ORF whose role is uncertain. V lost 1 base and J lost 9; bases outside the gene matches: 8. This CDR3 has 16 amino acids. CDR3 sequence (DNA): TGTGCCAGCAGTTACTTGGACAGGGTTCCGACTTCACCCCTCCACTTT. Translated: CASSYLDRVPTSPLHF.

The chain employs TRBV7-8 and TRBJ2-7; 11 bases fit TRBD1. CDR3 size: 15 residues. The trim removed 5 bases at V and 5 bases at J, leaving 8 bases unmatched. Germline lookup yields CDR1 SGHVS and CDR2 FQNEAQ. The CDR3 is CASSIPGQGVDEQYF. CDR3 coding DNA: TGTGCCAGCAGCATACCGGGACAGGGGGTCGACGAGCAGTACTTC.

V usage is TRBV3-1 (or the pseudogene TRBV3-2) and J usage is TRBJ1-2; TRBD1 aligns across 7 bases. Germline CDR1 is LGHDT and CDR2 is YNNKEL (reference sequence). V dropped 3 bases and J dropped 8; count of bases not matched to a gene: 9. The CDR3 extends over 14 amino acids. The CDR3: CASSQTDRVEGYTF. The CDR3, as DNA: TGTGCCAGCAGCCAGACCGACAGGGTAGAAGGCTACACCTTC.

This chain links TRBV10-3 with TRBJ2-1, with D tentatively TRBD2 (5 bases). Germline V lookup: CDR1 ENHRY, CDR2 SYGVKD. The CDR3 length is 12 residues. The ends were cut back, 9 bases at V and 7 bases at J, with 13 bases in the middle. The CDR3 reads CAILETGNEQFF. In nucleotides, the CDR3 is TGTGCCATTCTAGAGACGGGAAATGAGCAGTTCTTC.

The rearrangement links TRBV3-1 (or the pseudogene TRBV3-2) to TRBJ2-1; 11 positions match TRBD1. V was clipped by 0 bases and J by 6 bases; unmatched bases: 7. This CDR3 spans 17 amino acids. Germline values: CDR1 LGHDT, CDR2 YNNKEL (reference sequence). This CDR3 is CASSQEVRTGGPNEQFF. In DNA form, the CDR3 reads TGTGCCAGCAGCCAAGAGGTTAGGACAGGGGGCCCCAATGAGCAGTTCTTC.

The rearrangement uses TRBV6-5 and TRBJ1-2; no clear D gene. The V gene lost 10 bases and the J gene lost 4 bases, with 13 bases spanning the gap. Germline CDR1 and CDR2: MNHEY and SVGAGI. This CDR3 is built from 12 residues. The CDR3 coding sequence is TGTGCCACCCTGGGAGAGGGCTATGGCTACACCTTC. This encodes CATLGEGYGYTF.

This clone appeared once. V and J are TRBV7-2 and TRBJ1-1, with no clear D. CDR1 is SGHTA, CDR2 FQGNSA, per germline. Trimming took 2 bases from V and 1 from J, leaving 2 bases between them. The CDR3 spans 12 residues. CDR3 in DNA: TGTGCCAGCAGCTTACAGAACACTGAAGCTTTCTTT. This encodes CASSLQNTEAFF.